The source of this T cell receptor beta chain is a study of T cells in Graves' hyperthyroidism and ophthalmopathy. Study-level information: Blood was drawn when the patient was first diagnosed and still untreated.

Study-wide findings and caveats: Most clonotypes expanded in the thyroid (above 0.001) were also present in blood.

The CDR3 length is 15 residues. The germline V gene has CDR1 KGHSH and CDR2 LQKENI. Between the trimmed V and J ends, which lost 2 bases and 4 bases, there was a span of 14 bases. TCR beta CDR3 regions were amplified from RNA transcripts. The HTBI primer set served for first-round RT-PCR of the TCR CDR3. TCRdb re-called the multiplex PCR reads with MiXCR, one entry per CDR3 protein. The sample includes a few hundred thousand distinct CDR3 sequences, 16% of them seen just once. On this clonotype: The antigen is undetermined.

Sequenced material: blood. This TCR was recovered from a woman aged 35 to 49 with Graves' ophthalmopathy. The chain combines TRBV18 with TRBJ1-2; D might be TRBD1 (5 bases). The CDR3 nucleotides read TGTGCCAGCTCACCAATCCAAGACAGCTCCTATGGCTACACCTTC. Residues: CASSPIQDSSYGYTF.